The clone carrying this T cell receptor (beta chain) has only one observation. Data came from immunoSEQ multiplex PCR; TCRdb stores just in-frame clones and leaves some out. Of 310,000 or so clones in the sample, roughly 87% were seen once. The germline V gene has CDR1 SGHTA and CDR2 FQGNSA. CDR3 length equals 15 residues. The V gene end was trimmed by 1 base and the J gene end by 6 bases; junction bases not matched to a gene: 6. These data belong to a study of blood T cell repertoires in COVID-19. The sequencing sample was made of PBMCs or T cells enriched from blood (not recorded which). The sequence came from a woman between 18 and 29 years old who had recovered from COVID-19. This chain connects TRBV7-2 to TRBJ2-7; 10 bases line up with TRBD1. As DNA, the CDR3 is TGTGCCAGCAGCTTAGAAGGGACAGGGGTTCGCGAGCAGTACTTC. Translating gives CASSLEGTGVREQYF.